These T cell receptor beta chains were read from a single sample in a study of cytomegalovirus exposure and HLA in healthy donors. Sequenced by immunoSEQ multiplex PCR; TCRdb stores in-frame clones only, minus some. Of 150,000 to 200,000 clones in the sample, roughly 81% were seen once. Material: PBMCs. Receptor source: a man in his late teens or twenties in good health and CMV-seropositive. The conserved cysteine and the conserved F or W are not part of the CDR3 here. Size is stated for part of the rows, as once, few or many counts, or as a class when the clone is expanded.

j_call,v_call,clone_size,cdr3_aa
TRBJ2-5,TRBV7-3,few,ASSHPDRAREETQY
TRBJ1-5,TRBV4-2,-,ASSEAGGNQPQH
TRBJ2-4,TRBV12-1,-,ASSFARGHRRGAKNSQY
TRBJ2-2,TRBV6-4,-,ARRLGGPNTGELF
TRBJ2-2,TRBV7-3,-,ASSHGTSGTGELF
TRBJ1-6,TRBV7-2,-,ASSWGDSSNSPLH
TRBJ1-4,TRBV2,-,ATHRGRGELEKLF
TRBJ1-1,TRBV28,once,ASSDGRGAGTEAF
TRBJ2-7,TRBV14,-,ASSPVTSLSHEQY
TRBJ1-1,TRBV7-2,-,ASSLPQGSPTEAF
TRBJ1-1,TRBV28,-,ASSQPPGNTEAF
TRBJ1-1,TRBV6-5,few,ASSYLGQEEAF
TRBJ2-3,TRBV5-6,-,ASSPLSSTDTQY
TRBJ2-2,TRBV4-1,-,ASSQPRDRGPNTGELF
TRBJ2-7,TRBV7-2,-,ASSTSGQDYEQY
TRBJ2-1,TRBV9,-,ASSVAPRGIYNEQF
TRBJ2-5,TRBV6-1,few,ASTLGRGQETQY
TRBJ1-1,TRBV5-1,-,ASSLGRVGEAF
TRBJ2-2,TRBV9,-,ASSVGGTSGGYTGELF
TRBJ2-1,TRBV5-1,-,ASSPGLAAYNEQF
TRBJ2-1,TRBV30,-,AWTSGTIYNEQF
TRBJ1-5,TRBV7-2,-,ASSLGGGQPQH
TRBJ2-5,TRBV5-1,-,ASQRANLAQETQY
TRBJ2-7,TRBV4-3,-,ASSRTGTPPTKQY
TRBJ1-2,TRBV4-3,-,ASRRVGEHYGYT
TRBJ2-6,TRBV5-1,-,ASSLIGSGANGLT
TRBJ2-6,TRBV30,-,ASRSYSGANGLT